The T cell receptor (beta chain) under discussion was sequenced for a study of CD8+ T cells in alopecia areata (dated by TCRdb to 2016 to 2019). Describing the broader study: The treated patients, all with moderate-to-severe alopecia areata, were enrolled in an open-label pilot trial of oral tofacitinib given at 5 to 10 mg twice daily. Tofacitinib was given for 6 to 18 months, followed by 6 months of follow-up off drug to assess delayed response and recurrence. The SALT score, which quantifies the percentage of affected scalp surface area, was used to measure disease severity in treated patients. The study used high-throughput TCRbeta sequencing to examine T cell clonal expansion in alopecia areata, in both the C3H/HeJ mouse model and human patients. Scalp tissue and sorted CD4+ and CD8+ peripheral blood T cells from patchy and totalis/universalis alopecia areata patients and from healthy controls were covered by human TCRbeta sequencing. Patients on tofacitinib were biopsied at baseline and after 4 and 24 weeks of treatment, and several of the patients also had a later scalp biopsy. Scalp clonality was compared among normal scalp (n=4), patchy alopecia areata scalp (n=8), and alopecia totalis/universalis scalp (n=8). RNA was extracted with the PAXgene miRNA kit for fixed scalp, the miRNeasy kit for PBMCs, and the RNeasy kit for mouse skin. TCRbeta CDR3 regions were amplified by immunoSEQ multiplex PCR using 35 Vbeta forward and 13 Jbeta reverse primers.

In light of the paper, this sample's time point label describes: about 4 weeks on oral tofacitinib. The treatment or condition label, as the study defines it: oral pan-JAK inhibitor, 5-10 mg twice daily. Lesional scalp punch biopsies and peripheral blood were obtained from alopecia areata patients. PBMCs were separated by density centrifugation and stained for CD3, CD4 and CD8, after which CD4+ and CD8+ T cells were sorted on a FACSAria. The library came from the immunoSEQ multiplex PCR assay. RNA was extracted from all samples and reverse transcribed into cDNA, which served as template for TCR sequencing. First-strand cDNA was synthesized with SuperScript III using a 2:1 mix of oligo-dT and random hexamers. A synthetic immune receptor repertoire was used to measure amplification bias, and any remaining bias was corrected computationally. The paper's data handling went like this. After raw reads were preprocessed to remove errors, the CDR3 was defined following IMGT conventions as running from the conserved cysteine to phenylalanine. Clonality was computed as 1 minus the Shannon entropy, with the entropy normalized by log2 of the number of productive unique TCRs. Whether scalp clones were CD4 or CD8 was inferred by matching scalp TCRbeta sequences against CD4 and CD8 repertoires sorted from blood. Not all clones reach the TCRdb copy of this immuneACCESS table, which keeps in-frame sequences only. Checked studies attribute under half of the gap to unresolved V genes and leave the rest unexplained. V, J and clone size are those of that table, while D and trimming were read from the DNA. The sample table shows around 120,000 clones, and roughly 57% are seen once. More than 5% of the sample is held by the ten biggest clonotypes.

About this clone: Its antigen is unknown. No base quality values were provided; no much bigger clone lies one nucleotide off.

Trimming takes 0 bases from V and 5 bases from J, and the germline ends sit 11 bases apart. CDR1 and CDR2 (SGHRS, YFSETQ) derive from the germline V gene. The CDR3 contains 14 residues, cysteine and phenylalanine counted. Just CDR3 DNA is preserved here, 42 bases in frame from base 1. The investigation overall reported the following: TCR sequences shared between patients were less clear than in mice, possibly partly because of HLA diversity in the patient population. Scalp TCR repertoire analysis is complicated because resident alphabeta T cells in normal human skin are also sequenced, whereas mouse skin is dominated by gammadelta T cells. Because the treated cohort was small and included a single nonresponder, larger studies are needed to assess links between baseline CD8+ expansion and response. Many expanded lesional clones were found to persist in scalp and blood during tofacitinib treatment, and relapse after treatment cessation may be partly explained by this persistence. With tofacitinib, both scalp clonality and the number of expanded CD8+ clones among the top 100 scalp clones went down significantly. Compared with normal scalp, lesional scalp had higher clonality and more expanded CD8+ clones, particularly in alopecia totalis/universalis, a pattern that suggests antigenic drive.

The sequence is built from TRBV5-1 and TRBJ2-5; the D segment could be TRBD2, given 6 matching bases. The TCR was taken from a human donor with alopecia areata. The input for sequencing was CD4+ T cells sorted from blood, taken at week 4, from a patient treated with tofacitinib. The CDR3 corresponds to CASSLEAGRETQYF. The DNA sequence reads TGCGCCAGCAGCTTGGAGGCGGGGAGGGAGACCCAGTACTTC.